A single T cell receptor beta chain is shown here with its context. Its target is not known. The data derive from a study of beta chain features in type 1 diabetes. Study-level results: The study found moderately but significantly shorter TCRB CDR3s in all four CD4+ subsets of Type 1 diabetes patients. Compared with healthy donors, patients appeared to share more similar naive, central memory and regulatory TCRB repertoires.

The CDR3 has 16 amino acids. V lost 3 bases and J lost 6, with 19 bases in between. The V gene's germline CDR1 is SGHRS and CDR2 YFSETQ. Expressed TCRB transcripts were sequenced because the isolated RNA had all been reverse transcribed beforehand. TCRdb keeps only in-frame clones here, not all; method: immunoSEQ multiplex PCR. Seen here are 350,000 to 450,000 clones, approximately 13% observed once, and the top ten hold under 0.04%. A single heparinised blood sample, averaging roughly 100 mL, was obtained per donor. The specimen sequenced was naive CD4+ T cells from blood. The sequence came from a man aged 25-45 years in good health. V gene TRBV5-1 combines with J gene TRBJ2-1; tentatively, D is TRBD2 (6 bases). Here the CDR3 DNA reads TGCGCCAGCAGCTCAGGAGCGGGCATCACTAGCAATGAGCAGTTCTTC. Encoded protein: CASSSGAGITSNEQFF.